The T cell receptor beta chain described here comes from a study of blood T cells in healthy people across ages. Peripheral blood from each donor was collected in a volume of about 10 milliliters. The study isolated at least 6.5 million PBMCs from each sample. Overall study results and limits: Greater diversity and more naive CD4+ cells were seen in long-lived donors than in aged donors.

There are a few counts of this clonotype. No antigen is known for it. CDR1 is SQVTM and CDR2 is ANQGSEA in the germline V gene. V was shortened by 6 bases and J by 8 bases, with 13 bases between the two germline ends. The length of the CDR3 is 12 residues. Through a sample-barcoded 5' primer and a J-beta primer mix, a second PCR was run for about 6 to 12 cycles. Researchers report that a template-switch adaptor with 12 random nucleotides tagged each cDNA molecule. TCRdb re-analysed the 5' RACE reads in MiXCR, keeping a single row per CDR3 protein. This sample has over 950,000 distinct CDR3 sequences, with roughly 51% found just once.

Sequenced: blood. The V gene is TRBV29-1, the J gene TRBJ1-4; no clear D gene. The TCR sequence derives from a woman in her sixties in good health. The CDR3 reads CSVSGTLEKLFF. Written as DNA, the CDR3 is TGCAGCGTCTCGGGAACCCTGGAAAAACTGTTTTTT.